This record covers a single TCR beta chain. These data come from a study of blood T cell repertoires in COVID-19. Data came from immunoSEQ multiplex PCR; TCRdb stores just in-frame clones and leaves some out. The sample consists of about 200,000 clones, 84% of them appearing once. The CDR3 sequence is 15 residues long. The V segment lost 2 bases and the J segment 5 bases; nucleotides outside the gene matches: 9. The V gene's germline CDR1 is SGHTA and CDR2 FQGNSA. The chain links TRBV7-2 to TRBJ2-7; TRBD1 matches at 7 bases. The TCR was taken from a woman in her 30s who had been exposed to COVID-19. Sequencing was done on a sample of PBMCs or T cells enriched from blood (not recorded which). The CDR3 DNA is TGTGCCAGCAGCTTATTTCCGGGACAGAGGGACGAGCAGTACTTC. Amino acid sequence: CASSLFPGQRDEQYF.